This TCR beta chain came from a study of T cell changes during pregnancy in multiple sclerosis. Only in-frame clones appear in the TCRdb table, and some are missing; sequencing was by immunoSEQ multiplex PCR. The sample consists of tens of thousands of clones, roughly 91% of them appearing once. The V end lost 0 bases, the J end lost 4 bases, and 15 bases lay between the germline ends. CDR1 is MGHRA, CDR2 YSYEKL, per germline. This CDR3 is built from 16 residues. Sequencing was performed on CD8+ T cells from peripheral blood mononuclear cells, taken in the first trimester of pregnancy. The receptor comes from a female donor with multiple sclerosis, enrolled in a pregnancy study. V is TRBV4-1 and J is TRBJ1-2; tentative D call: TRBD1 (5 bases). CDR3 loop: CASSQELGRDVYGYTF. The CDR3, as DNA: TGCGCCAGCAGCCAAGAATTGGGCAGGGATGTCTATGGCTACACCTTC.